The clone carrying this TCR beta chain showed up many times. This entry is derived from a study of Graves' ophthalmopathy and Graves' hyperthyroidism. This CDR3 has 14 amino acids. Germline CDR1 reads SGHRS; CDR2 reads YFSETQ. Unmatched junction bases numbered 6, after V lost 0 bases and J lost 7 bases. Having ophthalmopathy, the donors showed moderate-to-severe activity, CAS ≥3 and NOSPECS ≥4, with disease lasting under 3 months. RNA transcripts were the source from which TCR beta CDR3 regions were amplified. Second-round multiplex PCR came after first-round RT-PCR with HTBI primers. One entry per CDR3 protein, called by TCRdb with MiXCR from the multiplex PCR reads. This table holds 600,000 to 700,000 distinct CDR3 sequences, approximately 39% found once.

The sequenced material came from peripheral blood. The receptor was derived from an adult man with Graves' ophthalmopathy. V usage is TRBV5-1 and J usage is TRBJ2-5, with 7 bases lining up with TRBD1. The CDR3 loop reads CASSLAETGRTQYF. The CDR3 nucleotides read TGCGCCAGCAGCTTGGCGGAGACAGGGAGGACCCAGTACTTC.